The 26 T cell receptor beta chains below were found in one sample sequenced in a study of T cells in Graves' hyperthyroidism and ophthalmopathy. The TCR beta CDR3 regions underwent amplification using RNA transcripts as the source. An initial round of RT-PCR targeting the TCR CDR3 relied on the HTBI primer set. Each CDR3 protein is one row after TCRdb ran MiXCR on the multiplex PCR reads. Seen here are more than 300,000 distinct CDR3 sequences, about 12% observed once, and the top ten hold about 9.1%. Sequencing was carried out using blood. These receptors were collected from a woman between 18 and 29 years old with Graves' hyperthyroidism.

The genes are TRBV25-1 and TRBJ1-4; TRBD1 matches at 9 bases. Trimming cost V 6 bases and J 6 bases; bases outside gene matches: 8. The CDR3 covers 15 residues. CDR1 MGHDK and CDR2 SYGVNS come from the germline V gene. The CDR3 sequence: CASRDRGSVDEKLFF. Here the CDR3 DNA reads TGTGCCAGCAGGGACAGGGGCAGTGTTGATGAAAAACTGTTTTTT.

As DNA, the CDR3 is TGTGCCACCAGTGAACGGACTACGACAGATACGCAGTATTTT. It translates to CATSERTTTDTQYF. The V and J genes are TRBV24-1 and TRBJ2-3, with a weak D call TRBD2 (6 bases). In germline, CDR1 is KGHDR, CDR2 SFDVKD. V lost 4 bases to trimming and J lost 3 bases, with 10 bases between them. This CDR3 is 14 amino acids long.

Only a few counts were recorded for this clonotype. The J gene is TRBJ1-1, the V gene TRBV6-1; perhaps TRBD1 as D (5 bases). This CDR3 is built from 11 residues. The germline CDR1 and CDR2 sequences are MNHNS and SASEGT. The V end was cut by 8 bases, the J end by 8 bases, with 12 bases between. The CDR3 nucleotides read TGTGCCAGCCGAAAAGACAGCGAAGCTTTCTTT. Translated, it gives CASRKDSEAFF.

There are many counts of this clonotype. V usage is TRBV20-1 and J usage is TRBJ2-1, with 7 bases aligning to TRBD2. With V trimmed by 0 bases and J by 8 bases, 7 bases remained unmatched. The CDR3 totals 14 residues. The germline V gene has CDR1 DFQATT and CDR2 SNEGSKA (reference sequence). The chain's CDR3 is CSARERTSIYEQFF. In nucleotides, the CDR3 is TGCAGTGCTAGAGAGCGGACTAGTATCTATGAGCAGTTCTTC.

In its sample, this clonotype was seen many times. This chain connects TRBV7-6 to TRBJ2-7, with TRBD1 matching 8 bases. The germline V gene encodes CDR1 SGHVS and CDR2 FNYEAQ. The V and J ends lost 3 bases and 2 bases, in that order; junction bases with no gene match: 9. CDR3 length: 16 residues. In DNA form, the CDR3 reads TGTGCCAGCAGCTTGTACGACAGGGGTAGGGCCTACGAGCAGTACTTC. Protein product: CASSLYDRGRAYEQYF.

This clonotype has ten or more counts. The chain has TRBV12-3 or TRBV12-4 and TRBJ1-5, with TRBD1 identical over 9 bases. Trimming removed 4 bases from V and 7 bases from J; junction bases left unmatched: 5. The CDR3 has 14 amino acids. CDR3 loop: CASSYTGGRQPQHF. The CDR3 region has the DNA TGTGCCAGCAGTTACACAGGGGGCAGGCAGCCCCAGCATTTT.

With respect to this clonotype: A much larger clone lies one base from this, so it may be a read error. The J gene is TRBJ2-5, the V gene TRBV27, with 9 bases fitting TRBD1. The CDR3 is made up of 14 amino acids. Per the germline V gene, CDR1 is MNHEY and CDR2 is SMNVEV (reference sequence). The CDR3 reads CASTHRGPGEIQYF. The CDR3 DNA is TGTGCCAGCACCCACAGGGGGCCGGGAGAGATCCAGTACTTC.

The chain is built from TRBV29-1 and TRBJ2-3; TRBD2 might be the D (6 bases). With 4 bases removed from V and 4 bases from J, the gap between germline ends came to 15 bases. CDR1 is SQVTM, CDR2 ANQGSEA, per germline. CDR3 size: 14 residues. The CDR3 protein is CSVVEGRVPDTQYF. CDR3 nucleotides: TGCAGCGTTGTGGAGGGGCGGGTGCCAGATACGCAGTATTTT.

This clonotype has only a few counts. The chain is built from TRBV30 and TRBJ2-1; 10 bases line up with TRBD2. The germline CDR1 and CDR2 sequences are GTSNPN and SVGIG (reference sequence). V shed 3 bases and J 6 bases; nucleotides not matched to a gene: 8. This CDR3 spans 15 amino acids. The DNA for the CDR3 is TGTGCCTGGAGAGCCCCTAGCGGGAGCCTCAATGAGCAGTTCTTC. Translated, it gives CAWRAPSGSLNEQFF.

This clonotype was observed many times. This chain connects TRBV7-9 to TRBJ1-1, with D tentatively TRBD1 (5 bases). Trimming removed 5 bases at V and 3 bases at J, with 13 bases between. CDR1 and CDR2 (germline): SEHNR, FQNEAQ (reference sequence). This CDR3 region has 14 residues. The CDR3 is CASSQLLGDTEAFF. The CDR3 DNA follows: TGTGCCAGCAGCCAGCTCCTGGGGGACACTGAAGCTTTCTTT.

This clonotype has ten or more counts. The J gene is TRBJ1-1, the V gene TRBV5-5; D is perhaps TRBD1 (5 bases). Per the germline V gene, CDR1 is SGHKS and CDR2 is YYEKEE (reference sequence). V shed 3 bases and J shed 1 base, with 7 bases lying between them. The CDR3 runs to 13 residues. DNA for the CDR3: TGTGCCAGCAGCTCCAGGGCGAACACTGAAGCTTTCTTT. Its translation: CASSSRANTEAFF. The full variable domain, its missing parts supplied by reference TRBV5-5 and TRBJ1-1, is DAGVTQSPTHLIKTRGQQVTLRCSPISGHKSVSWYQQVLGQGPQFIFQYYEKEERGRGNFPDRFSARQFPNYSSELNVNALLLGDSALYLCASSSRANTEAFFGQGTRLTVV.

V gene TRBV2 combines with J gene TRBJ1-5; D ambiguous. V lost 2 bases to trimming and J lost 5 bases, with 13 bases between them. Germline values: CDR1 SNHLY, CDR2 FYNNEI. The CDR3 extends over 15 amino acids. CDR3 sequence (DNA): TGTGCCAGCAGTGAATCAAGGTGGGAGGATCAGCCCCAGCATTTT. This sequence encodes CASSESRWEDQPQHF.

The table lists this clonotype with many counts. The J gene is TRBJ1-1, the V gene TRBV6-1; 9 bases map to TRBD1. After removal of 6 bases from V and 1 base from J, the junction contained 9 bases not matched to a gene. The V gene's germline CDR1 is MNHNS and CDR2 SASEGT. This CDR3 spans 16 amino acids. CDR3 protein: CASSFLTGGPNTEAFF. The CDR3 DNA reads as TGTGCCAGCAGCTTTCTCACAGGGGGCCCGAACACTGAAGCTTTCTTT.

There are many counts of this clonotype. V gene TRBV13 combines with J gene TRBJ2-1; D is tentatively TRBD1 or TRBD2 (5 bases each). Looked up from germline, CDR1 is PRHDT and CDR2 is FYEKMQ (reference sequence). The ends were cut back, 5 bases at V and 7 bases at J, with 24 bases in the middle. The CDR3 contains 17 residues. In DNA form, the CDR3 reads TGTGCCAGCAGCCAACATGGAGGACATGGAAGTAGGAATGAGCAGTTCTTC. It specifies CASSQHGGHGSRNEQFF.

In this sample, this clonotype is medium-sized (0.01 to 0.1%). V is TRBV20-1 and J is TRBJ2-7; D gene unclear. Germline loops: CDR1 DFQATT, CDR2 SNEGSKA (reference sequence). The CDR3 loop spans 13 amino acids. Trimming removed 1 base from V and 3 bases from J, with 10 bases in between. The CDR3 DNA sequence: TGCAGTGCTAGAGGAGAGAATAGCTACGAGCAGTACTTC. Its protein product is CSARGENSYEQYF.

The count of this clonotype is one. As the CDR3 is not closed by the conserved phenylalanine or tryptophan, this likely results from a read error. V usage is TRBV4-3 and J usage is TRBJ2-7, with a tentative D call TRBD1 (7 bases). Germline CDR1 LGHNA, CDR2 YSLEER. V lost 4 bases and J 1 base, leaving 14 bases between the germline ends. The CDR3 contains 15 residues. The CDR3 region is CASSRSGGLSYEQYI. The DNA of the CDR3 is TGCGCCAGCAGCCGGTCAGGGGGGCTATCCTACGAGCAGTACATC.

This clonotype was counted many times. The rearrangement uses TRBV18 and TRBJ1-4; no reliable D call. The V gene lost 1 base and the J gene lost 4 bases, with 10 bases spanning the gap. In germline, CDR1 is KGHSH, CDR2 LQKENI. The CDR3 covers 15 residues. The CDR3 spells CASSPRRSNNEKLFF. CDR3 nucleotide sequence: TGTGCCAGCTCACCACGAAGATCCAATAATGAAAAACTGTTTTTT. Using reference TRBV18 and TRBJ1-4 for the parts outside the CDR3, the full variable domain is NAGVMQNPRHLVRRRGQEARLRCSPMKGHSHVYWYRQLPEEGLKFMVYLQKENIIDESGMPKERFSAEFPKEGPSILRIQQVVRGDSAAYFCASSPRRSNNEKLFFGSGTQLSVL.

This clonotype occurred many times. This sequence joins TRBV28 and TRBJ1-2, with TRBD1 identical over 8 bases. Losses at the gene ends were 5 bases for V and 4 bases for J; bases not matched to a gene: 3. The CDR3 totals 13 residues. Germline lookup yields CDR1 MDHEN and CDR2 SYDVKM. The CDR3 loop is CASSGTGSYGYTF. The CDR3, as DNA: TGTGCCAGCAGTGGGACAGGCTCCTATGGCTACACCTTC.

This clonotype was picked up many times. The chain combines TRBV5-1 with TRBJ2-2, with D possibly being TRBD2 (5 bases). The V gene's germline CDR1 is SGHRS and CDR2 YFSETQ. The V gene lost 4 bases and the J gene lost 2 bases, with 15 bases spanning the gap. CDR3 length equals 16 residues. The chain's CDR3 is CASSPMWLANTGELFF. The CDR3 coding sequence is TGCGCCAGCAGCCCAATGTGGCTAGCAAACACCGGGGAGCTGTTTTTT.

This clonotype has at least ten counts. The chain links TRBV7-2 to TRBJ2-3, with D possibly being TRBD2 (5 bases). The CDR3 length is 15 residues. Trimming removed 6 bases at V and 6 bases at J, with 19 bases between. Germline values: CDR1 SGHTA, CDR2 FQGNSA. CDR3 loop: CASRRHLGANDTQYF. Written as DNA, the CDR3 is TGTGCCAGCAGACGCCACCTGGGAGCGAACGATACGCAGTATTTT.

The table lists this clonotype with many counts. The chain uses TRBV5-6 and TRBJ2-2; 7 nucleotides agree with TRBD2. Trimming at V came to 2 bases and at J to 3 bases, leaving 7 bases not matched to a gene. Germline V CDR1 and CDR2: SGHDT, YYEEEE. CDR3 size: 16 residues. The CDR3 spells CASSFGLDGYTGELFF. In DNA, the CDR3 is TGTGCCAGCAGCTTCGGACTAGATGGGTACACCGGGGAGCTGTTTTTT.

The CDR3 spells CASSQGLAGTTDTQYF. DNA for the CDR3: TGTGCCAGCTCACAGGGTTTAGCGGGTACCACAGATACGCAGTATTTT. The chain carries TRBV18 and TRBJ2-3; 7 nucleotides agree with TRBD2. V lost 4 bases to trimming and J lost 2 bases; unmatched junction nucleotides: 9. CDR3 size: 16 residues. Germline assignment: CDR1 KGHSH and CDR2 LQKENI.

The J gene is TRBJ2-5, the V gene TRBV6-5, with a weak D call TRBD1 (6 bases). The CDR3 extends over 14 amino acids. Germline CDR1 MNHEY, CDR2 SVGAGI. The V and J ends lost 2 bases and 2 bases respectively, with 9 bases between them. The CDR3 reads CASSYDRRQETQYF. CDR3 coding DNA: TGTGCCAGCAGTTACGACAGGAGACAAGAGACCCAGTACTTC.

This clonotype was counted only a few times. J is TRBJ2-5 and V is TRBV7-9, with D possibly called TRBD1 or TRBD2 (6 bases each). The germline V and J ends were trimmed by 3 bases and 2 bases, with 13 bases remaining between them. This CDR3 is 15 amino acids long. Germline V gene sequence: CDR1 SEHNR, CDR2 FQNEAQ (reference sequence). The CDR3, as DNA: TGTGCCAGCAGCTTCGGGGGCAGGGCTCAAGAGACCCAGTACTTC. It yields the protein CASSFGGRAQETQYF.

This clonotype was recorded only once. A much more abundant neighbour one base away suggests this may be a read error. V gene TRBV6-1 combines with J gene TRBJ1-5; no firm D call. V lost 8 bases and J lost 0, with 11 bases in between. The germline CDR1 and CDR2 sequences are MNHNS and SASEGT. The CDR3 consists of 14 residues. This chain's CDR3 is CASGIVDSNQPQHF. CDR3 bases: TGTGCCAGCGGGATTGTAGATAGCAATCAGCCCCAGCATTTT.

The chain is built from TRBV9 and TRBJ2-7; D is undetermined. V gave up 4 bases and J gave up 2 bases, with 10 bases separating them. From germline, CDR1 is SGDLS and CDR2 YYNGEE. The CDR3 contains 13 residues. The CDR3 spells CASSNKDPYEQYF. The CDR3 region has the DNA TGTGCCAGCAGCAATAAGGACCCCTACGAGCAGTACTTC.